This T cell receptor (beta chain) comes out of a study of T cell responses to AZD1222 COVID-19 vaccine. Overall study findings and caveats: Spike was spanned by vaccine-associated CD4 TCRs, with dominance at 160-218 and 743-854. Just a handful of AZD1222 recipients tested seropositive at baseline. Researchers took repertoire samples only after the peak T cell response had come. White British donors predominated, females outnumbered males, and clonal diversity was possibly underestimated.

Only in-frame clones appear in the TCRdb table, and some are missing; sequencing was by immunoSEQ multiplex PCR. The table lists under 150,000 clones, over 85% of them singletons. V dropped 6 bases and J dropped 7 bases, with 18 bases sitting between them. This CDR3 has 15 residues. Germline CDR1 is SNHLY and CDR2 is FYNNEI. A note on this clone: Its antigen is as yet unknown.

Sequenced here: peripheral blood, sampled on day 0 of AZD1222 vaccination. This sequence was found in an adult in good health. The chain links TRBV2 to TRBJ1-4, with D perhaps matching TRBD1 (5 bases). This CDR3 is CASRDGDFSSEKLFF. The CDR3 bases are TGTGCCAGCAGGGATGGGGACTTCAGTAGTGAAAAACTGTTTTTT.